Shown below are 3 T cell receptor beta chains from a single sample sequenced in a study of blood T cell repertoires in COVID-19. Libraries were prepared by immunoSEQ multiplex PCR; TCRdb keeps only in-frame clonotypes and omits some of them. This table has under 300,000 clones, around four fifths appearing once. Sequencing used peripheral blood. These receptors all come from a woman in her thirties or forties with active or convalescent COVID-19.

The J gene is TRBJ1-2, the V gene TRBV5-4; tentatively, D is TRBD1 (6 bases). The CDR3 contains 14 residues. CDR1 and CDR2 from the germline V gene are SGHNT and YYREEE (reference sequence). V gave up 1 base and J gave up 0 bases, with 7 bases separating them. CDR3 nucleotides: TGTGCCAGCAGCTTGCAGGGGCCTAACTATGGCTACACCTTC. As protein: CASSLQGPNYGYTF. The full variable domain, with the rest looked up from reference TRBV5-4 and TRBJ1-2, is ETGVTQSPTHLIKTRGQQVTLRCSSQSGHNTVSWYQQALGQGPQFIFQYYREEENGRGNFPPRFSGLQFPNYSSELNVNALELDDSALYLCASSLQGPNYGYTFGSGTRLTVV.

The gene calls are TRBV11-2 and TRBJ2-3, with 13 bases that match TRBD2. This CDR3 region has 17 residues. V shed 5 bases, J shed 3 bases, and the junction held 8 bases outside the gene matches. Germline V gene lookup returns CDR1 SGHAT and CDR2 FQNNGV. The CDR3 protein is CASSPRTSGGPTDTQYF. CDR3 nucleotides: TGTGCCAGCAGCCCTAGGACTAGCGGGGGCCCAACAGATACGCAGTATTTT.

This clone has just a few counts. This rearrangement joins TRBV28 to TRBJ2-7; 7 bases align to TRBD1. The trim removed 6 bases at V and 2 bases at J, leaving 10 bases unmatched. The CDR3 length is 15 residues. Germline lookup yields CDR1 MDHEN and CDR2 SYDVKM. CDR3: CASSVGQSNTYEQYV. The CDR3 DNA sequence: TGTGCCAGCAGCGTGGGACAGTCGAATACCTACGAGCAGTACGTC.